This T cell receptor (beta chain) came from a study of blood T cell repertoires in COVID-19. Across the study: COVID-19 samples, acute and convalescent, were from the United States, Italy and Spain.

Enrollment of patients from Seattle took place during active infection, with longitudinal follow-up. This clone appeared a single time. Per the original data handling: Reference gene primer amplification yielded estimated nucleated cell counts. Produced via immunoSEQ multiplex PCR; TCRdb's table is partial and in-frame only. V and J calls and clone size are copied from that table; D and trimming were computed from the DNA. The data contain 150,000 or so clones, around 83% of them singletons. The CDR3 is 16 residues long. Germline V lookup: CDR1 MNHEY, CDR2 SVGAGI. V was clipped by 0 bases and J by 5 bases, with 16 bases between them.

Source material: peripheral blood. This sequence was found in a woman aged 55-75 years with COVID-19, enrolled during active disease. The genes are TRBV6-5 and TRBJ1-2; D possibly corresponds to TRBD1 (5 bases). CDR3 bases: TGTGCCAGCAGTTACTCGAGAGTCAGGGCCTTATATGGCTACACCTTC. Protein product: CASSYSRVRALYGYTF.